This entry features one TCR beta chain sequence. Its antigen is not identified. CDR3 length: 15 amino acids. The germline V gene has CDR1 SGHRS and CDR2 YFSETQ. The V and J ends lost 2 bases and 2 bases, in that order; junction bases with no gene match: 2. The data stem from a study of cytomegalovirus exposure and HLA in healthy donors. The PCR had 60 Vbeta and 13 Jbeta primers. Only in-frame clones appear in the TCRdb table, and some are missing; sequencing was by immunoSEQ multiplex PCR. The repertoire holds around 170,000 clones, with approximately 80% as singletons. Study findings and constraints: Earlier results showed most TCR beta V segments being productive about 87% or about 30% of the time. The sole available immune exposure information was CMV serostatus. Cytomegalovirus status was reportedly diagnosed by the classifier with high specificity and sensitivity.

Sequencing was done on a sample of PBMCs. This chain connects TRBV5-1 to TRBJ2-1; 9 nucleotides align to TRBD1. The TCR sequence derives from a girl aged 10-17 years in good health and CMV-seropositive. CDR3 protein: CASSFRQGAYNEQFF. CDR3 nucleotides: TGCGCCAGCAGCTTTCGACAGGGGGCCTACAATGAGCAGTTCTTC.